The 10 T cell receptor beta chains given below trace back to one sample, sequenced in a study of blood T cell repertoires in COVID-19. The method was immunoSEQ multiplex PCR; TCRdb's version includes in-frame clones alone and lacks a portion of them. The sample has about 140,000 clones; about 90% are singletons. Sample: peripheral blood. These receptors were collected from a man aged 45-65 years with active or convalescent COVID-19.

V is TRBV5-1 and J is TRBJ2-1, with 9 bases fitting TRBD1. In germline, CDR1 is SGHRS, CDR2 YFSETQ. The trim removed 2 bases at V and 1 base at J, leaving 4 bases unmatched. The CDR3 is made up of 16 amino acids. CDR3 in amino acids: CASSFRDRVSYNEQFF. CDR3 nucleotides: TGCGCCAGCAGCTTTAGGGACAGGGTGTCCTACAATGAGCAGTTCTTC.

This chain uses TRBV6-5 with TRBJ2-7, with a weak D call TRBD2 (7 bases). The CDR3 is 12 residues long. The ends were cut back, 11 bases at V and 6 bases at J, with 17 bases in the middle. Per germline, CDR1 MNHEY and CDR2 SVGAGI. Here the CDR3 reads CACEKGGIEQYF. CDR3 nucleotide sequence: TGTGCCTGCGAAAAGGGGGGGATCGAGCAGTACTTC.

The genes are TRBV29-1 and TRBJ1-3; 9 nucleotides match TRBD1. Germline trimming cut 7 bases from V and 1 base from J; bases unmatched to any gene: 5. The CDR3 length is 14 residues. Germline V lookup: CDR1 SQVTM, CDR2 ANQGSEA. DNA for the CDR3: TGCAGCGCCGGGACAGGGCTTTCTGGAAACACCATATATTTT. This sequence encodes CSAGTGLSGNTIYF. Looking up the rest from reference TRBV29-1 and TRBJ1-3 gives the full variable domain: SAVISQKPSRDICQRGTSLTIQCQVDSQVTMMFWYRQQPGQSLTLIATANQGSEATYESGFVIDKFPISRPNLTFSTLTVSNMSPEDSSIYLCSAGTGLSGNTIYFGEGSWLTVV.

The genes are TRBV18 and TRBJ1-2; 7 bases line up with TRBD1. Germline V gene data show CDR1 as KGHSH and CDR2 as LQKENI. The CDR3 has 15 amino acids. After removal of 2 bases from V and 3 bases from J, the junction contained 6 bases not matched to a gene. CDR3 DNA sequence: TGTGCCAGCTCACCAGACAGGGAGAGGGACTATGGCTACACCTTC. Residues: CASSPDRERDYGYTF.

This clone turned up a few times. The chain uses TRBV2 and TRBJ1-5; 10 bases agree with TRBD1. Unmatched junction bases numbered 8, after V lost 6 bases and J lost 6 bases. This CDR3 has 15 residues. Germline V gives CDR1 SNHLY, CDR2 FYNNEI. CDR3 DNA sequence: TGTGCCAGCAGGAGGGGGACAGGGGACGGTCAGCCCCAGCATTTT. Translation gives CASRRGTGDGQPQHF.

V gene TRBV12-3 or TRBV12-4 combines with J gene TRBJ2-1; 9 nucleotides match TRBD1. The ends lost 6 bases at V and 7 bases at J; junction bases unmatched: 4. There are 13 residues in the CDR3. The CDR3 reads CASRQGALNEQFF. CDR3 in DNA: TGTGCCAGCAGACAGGGGGCATTGAATGAGCAGTTCTTC.

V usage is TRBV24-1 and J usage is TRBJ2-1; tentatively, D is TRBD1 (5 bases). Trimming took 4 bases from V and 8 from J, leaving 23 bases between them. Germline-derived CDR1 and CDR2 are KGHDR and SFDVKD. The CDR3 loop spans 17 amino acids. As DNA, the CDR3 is TGTGCCACCAGTGACCTCGCGCAGGGATTCGGTTTGGATGAGCAGTTCTTC. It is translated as CATSDLAQGFGLDEQFF.

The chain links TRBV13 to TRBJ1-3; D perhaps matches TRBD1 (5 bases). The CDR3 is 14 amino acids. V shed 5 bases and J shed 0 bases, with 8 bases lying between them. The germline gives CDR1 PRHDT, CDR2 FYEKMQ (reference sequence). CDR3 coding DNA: TGTGCCAGCAGCCTGGGGGGCTCTGGAAACACCATATATTTT. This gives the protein CASSLGGSGNTIYF.

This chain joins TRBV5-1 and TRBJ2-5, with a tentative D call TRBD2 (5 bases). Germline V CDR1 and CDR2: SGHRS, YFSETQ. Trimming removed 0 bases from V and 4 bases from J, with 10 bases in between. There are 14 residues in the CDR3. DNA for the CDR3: TGCGCCAGCAGCTTGGTACCGGGGTTAGAGACCCAGTACTTC. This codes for CASSLVPGLETQYF.

Written as DNA, the CDR3 is TGCGCCAGCAGCCAAGACCAGGGGGCGCCCCAGCATTTT. It is translated as CASSQDQGAPQHF. The chain combines TRBV4-1 with TRBJ1-5; 8 nucleotides agree with TRBD1. This CDR3 is built from 13 residues. Germline CDR1 and CDR2: MGHRA and YSYEKL. Losses at the gene ends were 0 bases for V and 9 bases for J; bases not matched to a gene: 1.